Detailed here is one T cell receptor beta chain. The antigen remains undetermined. A read error may account for a junction end that differs from germline. This sample stems from a study of response to subunit inactivated influenza vaccine. TCRdb ran MiXCR on the RT-PCR reads and lists one entry per CDR3 protein. This table holds about 160,000 distinct CDR3 sequences, about 10% found once. Study results and limitations: New T cells are recruited in small numbers by each seasonal influenza vaccination, according to the authors' suggestion.

The sample here was CD8+ T cells sorted from PBMCs, taken roughly 24 months after vaccination. This TCR was recovered from a man in his fifties or sixties who received an inactivated influenza vaccine.

This CDR3 is CASSPGPGHQGTQYF. The CDR3 DNA is TGTGCCAGCAGTCCGGGACCGGGACATCAAGGGACCCAGTACTTC. V and J are TRBV11-3 and TRBJ2-5, with D perhaps matching TRBD1 (6 bases). CDR1 is SGHNT, CDR2 YENEEA, per germline. The CDR3 is 15 residues long. Together with reference TRBV11-3 and TRBJ2-5, the CDR3 gives the full variable domain: EAGVVQSPRYKIIEKKQPVAFWCNPISGHNTLYWYLQNLGQGPELLIRYENEEAVDDSQLPKDRFSAERLKGVDSTLKIQPAELGDSAVYLCASSPGPGHQGTQYFGPGTRLLVL.